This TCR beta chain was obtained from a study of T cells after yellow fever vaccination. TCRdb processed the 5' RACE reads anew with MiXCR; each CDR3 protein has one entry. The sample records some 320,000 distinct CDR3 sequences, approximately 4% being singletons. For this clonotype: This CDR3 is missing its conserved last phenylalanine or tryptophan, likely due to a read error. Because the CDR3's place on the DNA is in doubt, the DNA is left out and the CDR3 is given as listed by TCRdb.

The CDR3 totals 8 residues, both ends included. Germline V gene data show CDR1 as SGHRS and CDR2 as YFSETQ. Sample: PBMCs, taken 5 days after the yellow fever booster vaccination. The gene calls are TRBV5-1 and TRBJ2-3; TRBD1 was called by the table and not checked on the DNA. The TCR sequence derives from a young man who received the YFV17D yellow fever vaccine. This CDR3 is CASSLSGG.